These 14 T cell receptor beta chains share one sample of origin, sequenced in a study of blood T cell repertoires in COVID-19. Clones were sequenced by immunoSEQ multiplex PCR, and TCRdb holds only the in-frame ones, with some missing. The sample carries 190,000 or so clones, around 82% recorded once. Sample: PBMCs or T cells enriched from blood (not recorded which). The receptor source for this set is a man aged 35 to 55 who had recovered from COVID-19.

The chain links TRBV7-2 to TRBJ1-1; tentatively, D is TRBD1 (6 bases). The CDR3 has 13 amino acids. V was shortened by 5 bases and J by 6 bases, with 13 bases between the two germline ends. Germline-derived CDR1 and CDR2 are SGHTA and FQGNSA. The CDR3 reads CASSQGSGAEAFF. CDR3 nucleotide sequence: TGTGCCAGCAGCCAGGGGTCAGGGGCTGAAGCTTTCTTT.

This sequence joins TRBV7-2 and TRBJ2-7; D unclear. The germline gives CDR1 SGHTA, CDR2 FQGNSA. The CDR3 runs 15 residues. V was cut by 5 bases and J by 1 base, with 15 bases left in between. The CDR3 is CASSQVGVGSYEQYF. CDR3 nucleotides: TGTGCCAGCAGCCAAGTCGGAGTTGGGTCCTACGAGCAGTACTTC.

The rearrangement links TRBV4-1 to TRBJ1-5; possibly TRBD1 for D (6 bases). CDR1 and CDR2 (germline): MGHRA, YSYEKL. This CDR3 has 18 residues. Trimming left V 5 bases short and J 0 bases short, with 20 bases between. CDR3 bases: TGCGCCAGCAGCTCGGTGACCGGGACACCCTATAGCAATCAGCCCCAGCATTTT. Residues: CASSSVTGTPYSNQPQHF.

The chain is built from TRBV5-1 and TRBJ2-1; D is ambiguous. V was pared by 5 bases and J by 5 bases, with 17 bases between. CDR1 is SGHRS and CDR2 is YFSETQ in the germline V gene. CDR3 length equals 15 residues. CDR3 sequence (DNA): TGCGCCAGCAGGGGTCCACTGGAGAAACACAATGAGCAGTTCTTC. This encodes CASRGPLEKHNEQFF. The full variable domain, in which reference TRBV5-1 and TRBJ2-1 provide the parts outside the CDR3, is KAGVTQTPRYLIKTRGQQVTLSCSPISGHRSVSWYQQTPGQGLQFLFEYFSETQRNKGNFPGRFSGRQFSNSRSEMNVSTLELGDSALYLCASRGPLEKHNEQFFGPGTRLTVL.

The CDR3 here is CASSAGTPNTGELFF. DNA for the CDR3: TGTGCCAGCAGCGCCGGGACACCGAACACCGGGGAGCTGTTTTTT. The chain is built from TRBV9 and TRBJ2-2; D might be TRBD1 (6 bases). Germline V gene lookup returns CDR1 SGDLS and CDR2 YYNGEE. CDR3 length equals 15 residues. V lost 3 bases and J lost 0, with 9 bases in between.

This rearrangement joins TRBV10-2 to TRBJ2-7, with 10 bases that match TRBD1. Germline V gene lookup returns CDR1 WSHSY and CDR2 SAAADI. This CDR3 spans 14 amino acids. J lost 5 bases, V lost 8 bases, and 9 bases had no gene match. As DNA, the CDR3 is TGCGCCAGCTCTAGATCCGGGACAGGGGACGAGCAGTACTTC. Protein product: CASSRSGTGDEQYF.

As concerns this clone: This sample also contains other DNA sequences that code for the same CDR3. The chain uses TRBV6-5 and TRBJ1-5; possible D gene TRBD1, 5 bases. V lost 0 bases and J 6 bases, leaving 12 bases between the germline ends. The CDR3 runs 15 residues. Germline CDR1 reads MNHEY; CDR2 reads SVGAGI. This CDR3 reads CASSYSGGVGQPQHF. CDR3 DNA sequence: TGTGCCAGCAGTTACTCGGGAGGGGTCGGTCAGCCCCAGCATTTT.

The rearrangement links TRBV10-1 to TRBJ1-4, with TRBD1 matching over 8 bases. Germline V gives CDR1 WNHNN, CDR2 SYGVQD (reference sequence). V shed 4 bases, J shed 10 bases, and the junction held 11 bases outside the gene matches. CDR3 length: 15 amino acids. CDR3 amino acids: CASSAGTGGGRKLFF. The CDR3 nucleotides read TGCGCCAGCAGTGCCGGGACAGGCGGAGGTCGAAAACTGTTTTTT.

The rearrangement joins TRBV19 to TRBJ1-3; D might be TRBD1 (5 bases). Deletions cut 4 bases from V and 3 bases from J, with 7 bases between. This CDR3 is built from 13 residues. Germline lookup yields CDR1 LNHDA and CDR2 SQIVND (reference sequence). CDR3 region: CASSTTVGNTIYF. The CDR3 nucleotides are TGTGCCAGTAGTACGACAGTTGGAAACACCATATATTTT.

This chain connects TRBV5-1 to TRBJ1-2; D uncertain. The germline gives CDR1 SGHRS, CDR2 YFSETQ. CDR3 size: 15 residues. V was clipped by 0 bases and J by 0 bases, with 9 bases between them. CDR3 nucleotides: TGCGCCAGCAGCTTGGGACCGGCGGCTAACTATGGCTACACCTTC. Translation gives CASSLGPAANYGYTF.

V gene TRBV28 combines with J gene TRBJ2-3; 9 bases line up with TRBD2. CDR3 length: 13 residues. V was pared by 9 bases and J by 2 bases, with 3 bases of the junction left unmatched. Per the germline V gene, CDR1 is MDHEN and CDR2 is SYDVKM. The DNA for the CDR3 is TGTGCCAGTCGGACTAGCGACACAGATACGCAGTATTTT. Translation: CASRTSDTDTQYF.

The J gene is TRBJ2-1, the V gene TRBV5-1; TRBD2 is a possible D gene (6 bases). The V and J ends lost 4 bases and 6 bases respectively, with 14 bases between them. Germline CDR1 SGHRS, CDR2 YFSETQ. This CDR3 has 14 amino acids. CDR3 bases: TGCGCCAGCAGCCGGGACTTCTTCGGCAATGAGCAGTTCTTC. Amino acids: CASSRDFFGNEQFF.

The chain links TRBV6-2 or TRBV6-3 to TRBJ2-1; TRBD2 matches at 13 bases. The germline V gene encodes CDR1 MNHEY and CDR2 SVGEGT. CDR3 length: 17 residues. V shed 4 bases and J 7 bases; nucleotides not matched to a gene: 10. The CDR3 DNA follows: TGTGCCAGCAGTTCCCAACAGGGACTAGCGGGGCGAAATGAGCAGTTCTTC. This gives the protein CASSSQQGLAGRNEQFF.

The chain has TRBV27 and TRBJ1-6, with no clear D. Germline CDR1 and CDR2: MNHEY and SMNVEV (reference sequence). The CDR3 extends over 16 amino acids. The V end lost 3 bases, the J end lost 7 bases, and 16 bases lay between the germline ends. The CDR3 region is CASSFISSGRNSPLHF. The CDR3 DNA sequence: TGTGCCAGCAGTTTTATATCGTCGGGGAGAAATTCACCCCTCCACTTT.